The clone carrying this T cell receptor beta chain was seen only a few times. Its antigen is currently unknown. This CDR3 comprises 15 residues. Germline CDR1 LNHNV, CDR2 YYDKDF (reference sequence). Trimming stripped 3 bases from V and 6 bases from J, with 15 bases between. The entry originates in a study of vaccination and CD4 T cells after COVID-19. As for the study in general: Two of the convalescents were Hispanic, and the group consisted of six males and four females. Participants got two doses of BNT162b2 or mRNA-1273 vaccine.

Cultured CD4+ T cells had their DNA profiled by the Oncomine TCR Beta short-read assay. It was cultured CD4+ T cells from which genomic DNA was extracted. TCRdb itself ran the PCR reads through MiXCR, one entry per CDR3 protein. Altogether more than 5,000 distinct CDR3 sequences are present, 40% to 45% being singletons, with the ten largest covering around two fifths. Described treatment: approximately nine-day PBMC culture with coronavirus spike peptide pools or control peptides (ViraFEST assay). An unexposed donor provided the CD4+ T cells, which were collected before the COVID-19 pandemic (2011-2018).

The source material was CD4+ T cells from blood, cultured in vitro. The V call is TRBV15, the J call TRBJ1-5, with a possible D match to TRBD1 (6 bases). This clonotype was obtained from a human donor in good health. The CDR3 coding sequence is TGTGCCACCAGCAGGGAGACAGGTTACAGTCAGCCCCAGCATTTT. It is translated as CATSRETGYSQPQHF.